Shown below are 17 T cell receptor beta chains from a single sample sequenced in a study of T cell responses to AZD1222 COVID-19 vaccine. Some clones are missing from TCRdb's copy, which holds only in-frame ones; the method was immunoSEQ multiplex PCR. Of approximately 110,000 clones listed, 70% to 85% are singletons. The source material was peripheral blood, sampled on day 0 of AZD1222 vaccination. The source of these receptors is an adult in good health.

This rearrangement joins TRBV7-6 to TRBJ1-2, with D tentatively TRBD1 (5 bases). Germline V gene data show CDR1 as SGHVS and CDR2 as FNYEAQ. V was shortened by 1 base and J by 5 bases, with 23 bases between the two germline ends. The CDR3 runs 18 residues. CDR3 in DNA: TGTGCCAGCAGCTTAGTCCGATCAGGGTTTTCGGGAGTTTATGGCTACACCTTC. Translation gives CASSLVRSGFSGVYGYTF.

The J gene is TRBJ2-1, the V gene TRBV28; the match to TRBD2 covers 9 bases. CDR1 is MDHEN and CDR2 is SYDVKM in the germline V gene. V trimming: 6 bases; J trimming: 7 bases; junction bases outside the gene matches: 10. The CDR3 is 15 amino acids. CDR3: CASSNPGLARNEQFF. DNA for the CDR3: TGTGCCAGCAGCAACCCTGGACTAGCGAGGAATGAGCAGTTCTTC.

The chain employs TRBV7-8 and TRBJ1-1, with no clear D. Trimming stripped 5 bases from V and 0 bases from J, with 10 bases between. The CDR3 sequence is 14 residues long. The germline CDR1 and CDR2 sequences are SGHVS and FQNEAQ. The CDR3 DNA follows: TGTGCCAGCAGCCCGGAGACTTTGAACACTGAAGCTTTCTTT. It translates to CASSPETLNTEAFF.

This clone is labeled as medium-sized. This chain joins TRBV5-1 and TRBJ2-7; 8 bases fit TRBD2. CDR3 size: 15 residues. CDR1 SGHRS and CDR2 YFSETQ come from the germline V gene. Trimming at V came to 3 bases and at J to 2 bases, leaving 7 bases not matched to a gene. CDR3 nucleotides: TGCGCCAGCAGCTCCGGGGGGGACGGTACCTACGAGCAGTACTTC. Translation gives CASSSGGDGTYEQYF.

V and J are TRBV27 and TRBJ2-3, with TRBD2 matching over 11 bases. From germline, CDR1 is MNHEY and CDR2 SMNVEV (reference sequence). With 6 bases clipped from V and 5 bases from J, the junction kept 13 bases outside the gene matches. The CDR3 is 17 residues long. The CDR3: CASSPIWLAGGGDTQYF. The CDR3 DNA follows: TGTGCCAGCAGCCCTATCTGGCTAGCGGGGGGCGGAGATACGCAGTATTTT.

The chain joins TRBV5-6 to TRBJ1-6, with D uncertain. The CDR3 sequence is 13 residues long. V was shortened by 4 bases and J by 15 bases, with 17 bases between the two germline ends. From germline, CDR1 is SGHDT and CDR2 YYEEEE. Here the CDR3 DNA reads TGTGCCAGCAGCGCCGTTAGATCCCTGGACCTCCACTTT. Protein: CASSAVRSLDLHF. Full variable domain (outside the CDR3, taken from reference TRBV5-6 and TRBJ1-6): DAGVTQSPTHLIKTRGQQVTLRCSPKSGHDTVSWYQQALGQGPQFIFQYYEEEERQRGNFPDRFSGHQFPNYSSELNVNALLLGDSALYLCASSAVRSLDLHFGNGTRLTVT.

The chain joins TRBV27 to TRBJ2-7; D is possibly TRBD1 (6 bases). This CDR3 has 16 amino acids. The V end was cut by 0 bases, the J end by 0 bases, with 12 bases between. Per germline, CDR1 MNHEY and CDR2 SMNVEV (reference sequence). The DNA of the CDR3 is TGTGCCAGCAGTTTATCTACCTTGACAGGCTCCTACGAGCAGTACTTC. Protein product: CASSLSTLTGSYEQYF.

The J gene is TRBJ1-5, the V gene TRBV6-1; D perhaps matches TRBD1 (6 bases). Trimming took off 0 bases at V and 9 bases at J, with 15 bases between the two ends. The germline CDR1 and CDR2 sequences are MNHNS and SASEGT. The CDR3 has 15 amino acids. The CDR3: CASSEAGGGARPQHF. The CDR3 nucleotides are TGTGCCAGCAGTGAAGCGGGCGGGGGGGCTCGGCCCCAGCATTTT.

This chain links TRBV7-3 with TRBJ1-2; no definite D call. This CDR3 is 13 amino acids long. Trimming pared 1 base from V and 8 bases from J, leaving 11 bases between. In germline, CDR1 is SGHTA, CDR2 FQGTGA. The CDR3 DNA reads TGTGCCAGCAGCTTAAACGGGCTGGACGGCTACACCTTC. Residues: CASSLNGLDGYTF.

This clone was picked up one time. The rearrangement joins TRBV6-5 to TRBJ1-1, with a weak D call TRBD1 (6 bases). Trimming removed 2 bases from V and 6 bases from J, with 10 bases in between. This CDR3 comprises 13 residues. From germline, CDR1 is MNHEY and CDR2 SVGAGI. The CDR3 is CASSYLRGSEAFF. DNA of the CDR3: TGTGCCAGCAGTTACCTCAGGGGATCTGAAGCTTTCTTT.

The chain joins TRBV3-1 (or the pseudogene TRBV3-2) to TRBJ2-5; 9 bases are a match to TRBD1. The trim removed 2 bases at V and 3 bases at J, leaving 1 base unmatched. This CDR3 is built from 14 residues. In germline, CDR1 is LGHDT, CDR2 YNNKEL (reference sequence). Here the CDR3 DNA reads TGTGCCAGCAGCCAAAGGACAGGGGAAGAGACCCAGTACTTC. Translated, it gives CASSQRTGEETQYF.

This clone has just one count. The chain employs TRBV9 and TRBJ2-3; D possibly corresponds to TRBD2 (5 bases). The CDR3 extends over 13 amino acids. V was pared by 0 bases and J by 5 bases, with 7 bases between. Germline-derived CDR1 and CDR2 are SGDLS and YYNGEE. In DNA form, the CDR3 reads TGTGCCAGCAGCGTAGAAAGCGGAGATACGCAGTATTTT. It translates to CASSVESGDTQYF.

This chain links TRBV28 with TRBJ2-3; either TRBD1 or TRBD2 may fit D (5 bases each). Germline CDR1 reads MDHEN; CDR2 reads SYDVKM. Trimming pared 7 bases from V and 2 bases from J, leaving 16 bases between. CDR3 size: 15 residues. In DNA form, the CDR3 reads TGTGCCAGCACCCTCGGGGCTTCCCACACAGATACGCAGTATTTT. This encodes CASTLGASHTDTQYF.

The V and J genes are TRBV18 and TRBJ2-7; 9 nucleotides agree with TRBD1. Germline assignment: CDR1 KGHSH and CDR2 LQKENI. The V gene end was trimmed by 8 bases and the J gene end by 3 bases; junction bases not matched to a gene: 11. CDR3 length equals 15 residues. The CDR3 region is CASATWTGEVYEQYF. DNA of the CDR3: TGTGCCAGCGCGACTTGGACAGGGGAAGTCTACGAGCAGTACTTC.

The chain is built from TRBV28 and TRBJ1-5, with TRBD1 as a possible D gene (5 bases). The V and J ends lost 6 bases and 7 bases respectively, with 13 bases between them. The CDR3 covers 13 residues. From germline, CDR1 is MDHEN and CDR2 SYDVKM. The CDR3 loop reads CASRDTAPQPQHF. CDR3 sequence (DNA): TGTGCCAGCAGGGACACAGCCCCACAGCCCCAGCATTTT. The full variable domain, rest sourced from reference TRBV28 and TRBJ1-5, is DVKVTQSSRYLVKRTGEKVFLECVQDMDHENMFWYRQDPGLGLRLIYFSYDVKMKEKGDIPEGYSVSREKKERFSLILESASTNQTSMYLCASRDTAPQPQHFGDGTRLSIL.

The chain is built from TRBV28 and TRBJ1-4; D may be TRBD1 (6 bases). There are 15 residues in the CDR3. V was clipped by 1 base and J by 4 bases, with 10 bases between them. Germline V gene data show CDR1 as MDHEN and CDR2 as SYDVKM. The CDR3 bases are TGTGCCAGCAGTTTATATGGCAGGGGTAATGAAAAACTGTTTTTT. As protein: CASSLYGRGNEKLFF. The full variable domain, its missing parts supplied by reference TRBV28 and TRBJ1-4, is DVKVTQSSRYLVKRTGEKVFLECVQDMDHENMFWYRQDPGLGLRLIYFSYDVKMKEKGDIPEGYSVSREKKERFSLILESASTNQTSMYLCASSLYGRGNEKLFFGSGTQLSVL.

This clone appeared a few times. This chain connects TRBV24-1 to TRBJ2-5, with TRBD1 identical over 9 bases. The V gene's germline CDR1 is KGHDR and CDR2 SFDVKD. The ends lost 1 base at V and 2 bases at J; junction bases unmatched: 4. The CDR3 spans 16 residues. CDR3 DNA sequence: TGTGCCACCAGTGATTTCCCGGACAGGGGACAAGAGACCCAGTACTTC. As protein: CATSDFPDRGQETQYF.